This TCR beta chain was found in a study of CD8 T cells in Susac syndrome. CD8+ and CD4+ T cells were negatively isolated; TEMRA cells were FACS-enriched. Germline V gene data show CDR1 as DFQATT and CDR2 as SNEGSKA (reference sequence). This CDR3 has 17 amino acids. Trimming at V came to 6 bases and at J to 3 bases, leaving 9 bases not matched to a gene. The authors reverse transcribed about 0.5 to 1 ug RNA with random hexamers. TCRdb reanalysed the immunoSEQ multiplex PCR reads using MiXCR and keeps one entry per CDR3 protein. Here the sample spans approximately 190,000 distinct CDR3 sequences, 95% being singletons.

The rearrangement uses TRBV20-1 and TRBJ2-1; 15 bases map to TRBD2. The receptor's source is a human donor with Susac syndrome. The specimen was CD8+ T cells from PBMCs. CDR3 region: CSAQPGTSGGLYNEQFF. The CDR3 DNA is TGCAGTGCACAACCCGGGACTAGCGGGGGGCTCTACAATGAGCAGTTCTTC.